One and the same sample provided the 22 T cell receptor beta chains below, sequenced in a study of memory CD4+ T cells and cytomegalovirus serostatus. Here immunoSEQ multiplex PCR was the method, and the copy in TCRdb shows in-frame clones only, minus some. Here the sample spans tens of thousands of clones, approximately 86% being singletons. Single viable CD3+CD4+CD8-CD45RO+ cells were sorted as the memory CD4+ T cells. Specimen: memory CD4+ T cells from blood. The origin of the receptors is an adult in good health and CMV-seronegative. Some clones in this sample may be carry-over from other donors' samples.

The J gene is TRBJ2-5, the V gene TRBV2; no clear D gene. The germline V and J ends were trimmed by 6 bases and 4 bases, with 12 bases remaining between them. There are 13 residues in the CDR3. The germline V gene encodes CDR1 SNHLY and CDR2 FYNNEI. The CDR3 bases are TGTGCCAGCAGACGAACACCCGGAGAGACCCAGTACTTC. Translation: CASRRTPGETQYF.

The genes are TRBV5-6 and TRBJ1-2; D gene uncertain. The germline V and J ends were trimmed by 2 bases and 6 bases, with 20 bases remaining between them. Germline CDR1 reads SGHDT; CDR2 reads YYEEEE. This CDR3 spans 16 amino acids. CDR3: CASSFESQLFGNGYTF. The CDR3 nucleotides are TGTGCCAGCAGCTTTGAGTCACAGCTCTTTGGAAATGGCTACACCTTC. Drawing the rest from reference TRBV5-6 and TRBJ1-2, the complete variable domain is DAGVTQSPTHLIKTRGQQVTLRCSPKSGHDTVSWYQQALGQGPQFIFQYYEEEERQRGNFPDRFSGHQFPNYSSELNVNALLLGDSALYLCASSFESQLFGNGYTFGSGTRLTVV.

The gene calls are TRBV6-1 and TRBJ1-2, with D perhaps matching TRBD1 (6 bases). Trimming removed 2 bases from V and 4 bases from J, with 14 bases in between. The CDR3 contains 15 residues. Germline assignment: CDR1 MNHNS and CDR2 SASEGT. The CDR3 is CASSEMGGVGYGYTF. Written as DNA, the CDR3 is TGTGCCAGCAGTGAAATGGGGGGCGTGGGCTATGGCTACACCTTC.

This chain links TRBV4-1 with TRBJ2-1; the match to TRBD2 covers 13 bases. The CDR3 contains 17 residues. CDR1 and CDR2 (germline): MGHRA, YSYEKL. V shed 4 bases, J shed 5 bases, and the junction held 8 bases outside the gene matches. The CDR3 DNA reads as TGCGCCAGCAGCCGAACCGGGACTAGCGGGGCTAACAATGAGCAGTTCTTC. This sequence encodes CASSRTGTSGANNEQFF.

J is TRBJ2-1 and V is TRBV7-3; D could derive from TRBD1 or TRBD2 (5 bases each). Germline lookup yields CDR1 SGHTA and CDR2 FQGTGA. Deletions cut 5 bases from V and 9 bases from J, with 14 bases between. This CDR3 has 13 residues. CDR3 protein: CASSPMGEGEQFF. CDR3 DNA sequence: TGTGCCAGCAGCCCGATGGGGGAAGGTGAGCAGTTCTTC. The entire variable domain, with the rest obtained from reference TRBV7-3 and TRBJ2-1, is as follows: GAGVSQTPSNKVTEKGKYVELRCDPISGHTALYWYRQSLGQGPEFLIYFQGTGAADDSGLPNDRFFAVRPEGSVSTLKIQRTERGDSAVYLCASSPMGEGEQFFGPGTRLTVL.

The chain has TRBV9 and TRBJ2-7; D might be TRBD1 (6 bases). The CDR3 runs to 14 residues. V was clipped by 4 bases and J by 9 bases, with 20 bases between them. CDR1 is SGDLS, CDR2 YYNGEE, per germline. The CDR3 loop reads CASSPRGLRGGQYF. CDR3 bases: TGTGCCAGCAGCCCTCGGGGATTACGAGGGGGGCAGTACTTC. Variable domain in full (rest from reference TRBV9 and TRBJ2-7): DSGVTQTPKHLITATGQRVTLRCSPRSGDLSVYWYQQSLDQGLQFLIQYYNGEERAKGNILERFSAQQFPDLHSELNLSSLELGDSALYFCASSPRGLRGGQYFGPGTRLTVT.

Details on this clone: This sample includes further DNA sequences coding for the same CDR3. The chain has TRBV7-9 and TRBJ1-2, with 9 bases aligning to TRBD1. Germline V CDR1 and CDR2: SEHNR, FQNEAQ (reference sequence). The CDR3 is made up of 14 amino acids. After removal of 5 bases from V and 3 bases from J, the junction contained 4 bases not matched to a gene. CDR3 residues: CASSTRQGDYGYTF. The CDR3 bases are TGTGCCAGCAGCACTCGACAGGGGGACTATGGCTACACCTTC.

The V and J genes are TRBV10-2 and TRBJ2-5, with TRBD2 identical over 8 bases. V was pared by 3 bases and J by 9 bases, with 15 bases of the junction left unmatched. Germline CDR1 WSHSY, CDR2 SAAADI. This CDR3 has 16 residues. Here the CDR3 DNA reads TGCGCCAGCAGTGATCGGGCGGGAGGCCTCGTCGCGGCCCAGTACTTC. Protein product: CASSDRAGGLVAAQYF.

The V gene is TRBV29-1, the J gene TRBJ1-4, with 8 bases matching TRBD1. The CDR3 is 13 amino acids. After removal of 7 bases from V and 6 bases from J, the junction contained 7 bases not matched to a gene. Germline lookup yields CDR1 SQVTM and CDR2 ANQGSEA. CDR3 bases: TGCAGCGCCGCAGGGGGCACGTATGAAAAACTGTTTTTT. Encoded protein: CSAAGGTYEKLFF.

The chain joins TRBV6-6 to TRBJ1-4; 8 bases match TRBD1. Losses at the gene ends were 6 bases for V and 0 bases for J; bases not matched to a gene: 0. Germline V gene sequence: CDR1 MNHNY, CDR2 SVGAGI (reference sequence). The CDR3 runs 14 residues. The DNA of the CDR3 is TGTGCCAGCAGACAGGGGGCAACTAATGAAAAACTGTTTTTT. It yields the protein CASRQGATNEKLFF.

The chain uses TRBV4-1 and TRBJ1-6; 10 positions agree with TRBD1. Losses at the gene ends were 4 bases for V and 7 bases for J; bases not matched to a gene: 4. In germline, CDR1 is MGHRA, CDR2 YSYEKL. The CDR3 loop spans 15 amino acids. Here the CDR3 reads CASSPPTGGNSPLHF. As DNA, the CDR3 is TGCGCCAGCAGCCCCCCGACAGGGGGCAATTCACCCCTCCACTTT.

V is TRBV12-5 and J is TRBJ1-3; TRBD1 is a possible D gene (5 bases). This CDR3 is 11 amino acids long. V was clipped by 3 bases and J by 14 bases, with 11 bases between them. Germline CDR1 is LGHNT and CDR2 is FRNRAP. The CDR3 bases are TGTGCTAGTGGTTTACGAGACAGAGTATATTTT. Its translation is CASGLRDRVYF. The full variable domain, its missing parts supplied by reference TRBV12-5 and TRBJ1-3, is DARVTQTPRHKVTEMGQEVTMRCQPILGHNTVFWYRQTMMQGLELLAYFRNRAPLDDSGMPKDRFSAEMPDATLATLKIQPSEPRDSAVYFCASGLRDRVYFGEGSWLTVV.

The chain recombines TRBV30 with TRBJ2-1; a weak D match, TRBD1 (7 bases). This CDR3 region has 14 residues. Trimming pared 1 base from V and 5 bases from J, leaving 12 bases between. Germline V CDR1 and CDR2: GTSNPN, SVGIG (reference sequence). CDR3 nucleotide sequence: TGTGCCTGGAGTGGGGACAGACTAGACAATGAGCAGTTCTTC. Translating gives CAWSGDRLDNEQFF.

The DNA of the CDR3 is TGTGCCAGCACGCCGGGGCTACGAGCGGGGTACAATGAGCAGTTCTTC. This codes for CASTPGLRAGYNEQFF. This chain joins TRBV27 and TRBJ2-1; the match to TRBD2 covers 7 bases. Germline V gives CDR1 MNHEY, CDR2 SMNVEV (reference sequence). V trimming: 7 bases; J trimming: 4 bases; junction bases outside the gene matches: 13. This CDR3 has 16 amino acids.

V usage is TRBV10-3 and J usage is TRBJ2-7, with D perhaps matching TRBD2 (5 bases). The CDR3 loop spans 17 amino acids. V lost 3 bases and J lost 6, with 24 bases in between. Germline loops: CDR1 ENHRY, CDR2 SYGVKD. In DNA form, the CDR3 reads TGTGCCATCAGTGATGGGTTTCGGGGTACCAAAATGGGCGAGCAGTACTTC. Protein: CAISDGFRGTKMGEQYF.

This chain connects TRBV30 to TRBJ1-3; no definite D call. The CDR3 loop spans 13 amino acids. From germline, CDR1 is GTSNPN and CDR2 SVGIG (reference sequence). V lost 2 bases and J lost 0, with 5 bases in between. CDR3 residues: CAWSLRSGNTIYF. Here the CDR3 DNA reads TGTGCCTGGAGTCTCCGCTCTGGAAACACCATATATTTT.

V and J are TRBV19 and TRBJ1-3; D ambiguous. The CDR3 is 16 amino acids. CDR1 and CDR2 from the germline V gene are LNHDA and SQIVND (reference sequence). The V end lost 8 bases, the J end lost 0 bases, and 17 bases lay between the germline ends. In DNA form, the CDR3 reads TGTGCCAGTGGTGAAATGAAACGGAGCTCTGGAAACACCATATATTTT. This gives the protein CASGEMKRSSGNTIYF.

The rearrangement joins TRBV28 to TRBJ1-1; D gene ambiguous. Trimming shortened V by 5 bases and J by 6 bases, and 10 bases separated the two germline ends. This CDR3 region has 12 residues. CDR1 is MDHEN and CDR2 is SYDVKM in the germline V gene. The CDR3 DNA sequence: TGTGCCAGCAGTCGGACTGGCCCTGAAGCTTTCTTT. Its translation: CASSRTGPEAFF.

V gene TRBV29-1 combines with J gene TRBJ2-7, with 10 bases aligning to TRBD2. CDR1 is SQVTM and CDR2 is ANQGSEA in the germline V gene. The CDR3 runs 13 residues. The V gene end was trimmed by 5 bases and the J gene end by 4 bases; junction bases not matched to a gene: 5. CDR3 DNA: TGCAGCGTTCCGGGACTAGCGAAGTACGAGCAGTACTTC. This sequence encodes CSVPGLAKYEQYF.

The chain joins TRBV5-4 to TRBJ2-3; 10 bases align to TRBD2. This CDR3 has 14 residues. Trimming cost V 1 base and J 5 bases; bases outside gene matches: 1. CDR1 SGHNT and CDR2 YYREEE come from the germline V gene (reference sequence). Here the CDR3 DNA reads TGTGCCAGCAGCTTGCTAGCGGGAGAAGATACGCAGTATTTT. This encodes CASSLLAGEDTQYF. Complete variable domain (other parts from reference TRBV5-4 and TRBJ2-3): ETGVTQSPTHLIKTRGQQVTLRCSSQSGHNTVSWYQQALGQGPQFIFQYYREEENGRGNFPPRFSGLQFPNYSSELNVNALELDDSALYLCASSLLAGEDTQYFGPGTRLTVL.

The V gene is TRBV27, the J gene TRBJ2-7; 7 nucleotides agree with TRBD2. This CDR3 has 14 residues. Trimming removed 6 bases from V and 3 bases from J; junction bases left unmatched: 8. Germline CDR1 reads MNHEY; CDR2 reads SMNVEV (reference sequence). CDR3 in amino acids: CASRLALGNYEQYF. CDR3 coding DNA: TGTGCCAGCAGACTAGCGCTTGGGAACTACGAGCAGTACTTC.

V and J are TRBV4-2 and TRBJ2-1; 7 positions agree with TRBD2. J lost 2 bases, V lost 1 base, and 5 bases had no gene match. The CDR3 loop spans 16 amino acids. Per germline, CDR1 LGHNA and CDR2 YNFKEQ. The CDR3 bases are TGTGCCAGCAGCCAAGTATCAGCGGGAACCTACAATGAGCAGTTCTTC. It translates to CASSQVSAGTYNEQFF.